The T cell receptor beta chain described here comes from a study of blood T cell repertoires in COVID-19. Study summary: Italy, Spain and the United States were the sources of the convalescent and acute COVID-19 samples. PBMCs, B-cell-depleted T cells, or T cells provided the cDNA or gDNA that made up the material.

Germline V CDR1 and CDR2: SGHRS, YFSETQ. J was trimmed by 1 base and V by 4 bases; bases with no gene match: 2. This CDR3 contains 14 residues. Enrollment of patients from Seattle took place during active infection, with longitudinal follow-up. How the authors handled the data: Counts of nucleated cells, estimated from reference gene primer amplification, were obtained. This table comes from immunoSEQ multiplex PCR, and its TCRdb copy is limited to in-frame clones, with some not included. Clonal size and the V and J genes are those of that table, whereas D and trimming came from the DNA. The sample lists some 500,000 clones; less than 90% were seen once.

Sequenced material: peripheral blood. V usage is TRBV5-1 and J usage is TRBJ1-1, with 9 bases lining up with TRBD1. The receptor comes from a woman between 45 and 60 years old with COVID-19, enrolled during active disease. The CDR3 nucleotides are TGCGCCAGCAGCCCGACAGGGGGGAACACTGAAGCTTTCTTT. This sequence encodes CASSPTGGNTEAFF. Filled out from reference TRBV5-1 and TRBJ1-1, the complete variable domain reads KAGVTQTPRYLIKTRGQQVTLSCSPISGHRSVSWYQQTPGQGLQFLFEYFSETQRNKGNFPGRFSGRQFSNSRSEMNVSTLELGDSALYLCASSPTGGNTEAFFGQGTRLTVV.